These T cell receptor beta chains were read from a single sample in a study of T cell repertoires in cytomegalovirus infection. TCRdb fed the reads into MiXCR, producing one record per CDR3 protein. Of just under 300,000 distinct CDR3 sequences in the sample, about 9.1% are singletons; the top ten hold less than 3%. The sequenced sample consisted of PBMCs. The receptors were gathered from a human donor in good health (CMV status not recorded). Some clones in this sample may be carry-over from other donors' samples. CDR3s include the opening cysteine and the closing phenylalanine or tryptophan. Each record gives: D gene, clone size, J gene, V gene, CDR3 DNA, CDR3 protein. The D gene is left open where the match is weak. Size is omitted from some rows. Given values are once, few, many or a class for expanded clones.

d_gene: TRBD2; abundance: many; j_gene: TRBJ2-1; v_gene: TRBV29-1; CDR3nt: TGCAGCGTTAAGTGGCGGGGGAGCTCCTACAATGAGCAGTTCTTC; CDR3aa: CSVKWRGSSYNEQFF
d_gene: NA; abundance: NA; j_gene: TRBJ2-4; v_gene: TRBV5-1; CDR3nt: TGCGCCAGCAGCTTGGCGCCGGGAGTAGCCAAAAACATTCAGTACTTC; CDR3aa: CASSLAPGVAKNIQYF
d_gene: NA; abundance: few; j_gene: TRBJ2-4; v_gene: TRBV4-1; CDR3nt: TGCGCCAGCAGCCAAGAGGGAACCAAAAACATTCAGTACTTC; CDR3aa: CASSQEGTKNIQYF
d_gene: NA; abundance: many; j_gene: TRBJ1-5; v_gene: TRBV12-3/TRBV12-4; CDR3nt: TGTGCCAGCAGTTCCCGCATTGCCAGTGGTTATAGCAATCAGCCCCAGCATTTT; CDR3aa: CASSSRIASGYSNQPQHF
d_gene: NA; abundance: many; j_gene: TRBJ2-7; v_gene: TRBV7-8; CDR3nt: TGTGCCAGCAGCTATAGGAAGGGCAGGGGCGATTACGAGCAGTACTTC; CDR3aa: CASSYRKGRGDYEQYF
d_gene: NA; abundance: many; j_gene: TRBJ1-1; v_gene: TRBV28; CDR3nt: TGTGCCAGCAGTTTCCGGCGAACTGAAGCTTTCTTT; CDR3aa: CASSFRRTEAFF
d_gene: NA; abundance: few; j_gene: TRBJ1-2; v_gene: TRBV10-2; CDR3nt: TGCGCCAGCAGTGAAGACACAGCGACGTATAACTATGGCTACACCTTC; CDR3aa: CASSEDTATYNYGYTF
d_gene: NA; abundance: many; j_gene: TRBJ2-1; v_gene: TRBV6-2/TRBV6-3; CDR3nt: TGTGCCAGCAGGCGGGTTGAACCTTACAATGAGCAGTTCTTC; CDR3aa: CASRRVEPYNEQFF
d_gene: NA; abundance: many; j_gene: TRBJ2-1; v_gene: TRBV20-1; CDR3nt: TGCAGTTGGGCTCCCGAGGGCAATGAGCAGTTCTTC; CDR3aa: CSWAPEGNEQFF
d_gene: NA; abundance: few; j_gene: TRBJ1-2; v_gene: TRBV12-3/TRBV12-4; CDR3nt: TGTGCCAGCAGTTCAAGAATATCGTGGACGAATGGCTACACCTTC; CDR3aa: CASSSRISWTNGYTF
d_gene: NA; abundance: many; j_gene: TRBJ1-4; v_gene: TRBV28; CDR3nt: TGTGCCAGCAGTTTAGGAGGATCAGGGTCAACTAATGAAAAACTGTTTTTT; CDR3aa: CASSLGGSGSTNEKLFF
d_gene: NA; abundance: few; j_gene: TRBJ2-1; v_gene: TRBV15; CDR3nt: TGTGCCACCAGCAGAGAGCTGACGAGCAATGAGCAGTTCTTC; CDR3aa: CATSRELTSNEQFF
d_gene: NA; abundance: many; j_gene: TRBJ2-2; v_gene: TRBV19; CDR3nt: TGTGCCAGTAGTATAGATCAATCGGTTGCGAACACCGGGGAGCTGTTTTTT; CDR3aa: CASSIDQSVANTGELFF
d_gene: NA; abundance: many; j_gene: TRBJ1-1; v_gene: TRBV28; CDR3nt: TGTGCCAGCAGTTTATTTGACACTGAAGCTTTCTTT; CDR3aa: CASSLFDTEAFF
d_gene: TRBD2; abundance: many; j_gene: TRBJ2-5; v_gene: TRBV20-1; CDR3nt: TGCAGTGCTAGAGATCCTAGCGGTGGTAAAGAGACCCAGTACTTC; CDR3aa: CSARDPSGGKETQYF
d_gene: TRBD2; abundance: many; j_gene: TRBJ2-1; v_gene: TRBV7-9; CDR3nt: TGTGCCAGCAGCTCGACCCAGCTACTAGCGGTACTAGGGTATGAGCAGTTCTTC; CDR3aa: CASSSTQLLAVLGYEQFF
d_gene: TRBD1; abundance: many; j_gene: TRBJ2-1; v_gene: TRBV6-2/TRBV6-3; CDR3nt: TGTGCCAGCAGTCCGAATGGCAGGGGGCTTGGTAATGAGCAGTTCTTC; CDR3aa: CASSPNGRGLGNEQFF
d_gene: TRBD1; abundance: NA; j_gene: TRBJ1-1; v_gene: TRBV7-9; CDR3nt: TGTGCCAGCAGCCCGCGGGACAGGGGGTTTACTGAAGCTTTCTTT; CDR3aa: CASSPRDRGFTEAFF
d_gene: NA; abundance: many; j_gene: TRBJ1-1; v_gene: TRBV6-2/TRBV6-3; CDR3nt: TGTGCCAGCAGTTCCGGCATGAGGAACACTGAAGCTTTCTTT; CDR3aa: CASSSGMRNTEAFF
d_gene: NA; abundance: many; j_gene: TRBJ2-2; v_gene: TRBV27; CDR3nt: TGTGCCAGCAGTTCCCTACAGGCTCCGGGGACCGGGGAGCTGTTTTTT; CDR3aa: CASSSLQAPGTGELFF
d_gene: NA; abundance: NA; j_gene: TRBJ2-2; v_gene: TRBV6-5; CDR3nt: TGTGCCAGCAGTTACTTCGCGCCGGGAATGAACACCGGGGAGCTGTTTTTT; CDR3aa: CASSYFAPGMNTGELFF
d_gene: TRBD1; abundance: few; j_gene: TRBJ1-6; v_gene: TRBV19; CDR3nt: TGTGCCAGTAGTTTGGGACAGCTTAATTCACCCCTCCACTTT; CDR3aa: CASSLGQLNSPLHF
d_gene: NA; abundance: NA; j_gene: TRBJ2-1; v_gene: TRBV7-9; CDR3nt: TGTGCCAGCAGCCCTATCTCCGGGGAATCCTACAATGAGCAGTTCTTC; CDR3aa: CASSPISGESYNEQFF
d_gene: NA; abundance: many; j_gene: TRBJ1-6; v_gene: TRBV7-2; CDR3nt: TGTGCCAGCAGCCTAGTTGGGGTTAATTCACCCCTCCACTTT; CDR3aa: CASSLVGVNSPLHF
d_gene: NA; abundance: many; j_gene: TRBJ2-5; v_gene: TRBV7-2; CDR3nt: TGTGCCAGCAGCTACGTACAGGGTCGGGGAGAGACCCAGTACTTC; CDR3aa: CASSYVQGRGETQYF
d_gene: TRBD2; abundance: many; j_gene: TRBJ2-2; v_gene: TRBV4-1; CDR3nt: TGCGCCAGCAGCCACTCCGGGACTAGCGTTACCGGGGAGCTGTTTTTT; CDR3aa: CASSHSGTSVTGELFF
d_gene: NA; abundance: few; j_gene: TRBJ1-2; v_gene: TRBV29-1; CDR3nt: TGCAGCATCAGAGGGGGGAAGGGCGGCTACACCTTC; CDR3aa: CSIRGGKGGYTF
d_gene: NA; abundance: NA; j_gene: TRBJ2-1; v_gene: TRBV5-1; CDR3nt: TGCGCCAGCAGCTTTAAGGGACCTTCCAGCAATGAGCAGTTCTTC; CDR3aa: CASSFKGPSSNEQFF
d_gene: NA; abundance: many; j_gene: TRBJ2-2; v_gene: TRBV7-8; CDR3nt: TGTGCCAGCAGCTCCCCACGTGACACCGGGGAGCTGTTTTTT; CDR3aa: CASSSPRDTGELFF
d_gene: NA; abundance: many; j_gene: TRBJ2-7; v_gene: TRBV15; CDR3nt: TGTGCCACCAGCAGAGATCTTGGTTACGAGCAGTACTTC; CDR3aa: CATSRDLGYEQYF
d_gene: NA; abundance: many; j_gene: TRBJ2-7; v_gene: TRBV7-2; CDR3nt: TGTGCCAGCAGCCCCCAAGGGGGCGGGGACTCCCGCGAGCAGTACTTC; CDR3aa: CASSPQGGGDSREQYF
d_gene: NA; abundance: NA; j_gene: TRBJ2-5; v_gene: TRBV29-1; CDR3nt: TGCAGCGTTGTTGGAGGGTGGGAGACCCAGTACTTC; CDR3aa: CSVVGGWETQYF
d_gene: NA; abundance: few; j_gene: TRBJ2-3; v_gene: TRBV3-1; CDR3nt: TGTGCCAGCAGCCAGGGGACTAGCACAGATACGCAGTATTTT; CDR3aa: CASSQGTSTDTQYF